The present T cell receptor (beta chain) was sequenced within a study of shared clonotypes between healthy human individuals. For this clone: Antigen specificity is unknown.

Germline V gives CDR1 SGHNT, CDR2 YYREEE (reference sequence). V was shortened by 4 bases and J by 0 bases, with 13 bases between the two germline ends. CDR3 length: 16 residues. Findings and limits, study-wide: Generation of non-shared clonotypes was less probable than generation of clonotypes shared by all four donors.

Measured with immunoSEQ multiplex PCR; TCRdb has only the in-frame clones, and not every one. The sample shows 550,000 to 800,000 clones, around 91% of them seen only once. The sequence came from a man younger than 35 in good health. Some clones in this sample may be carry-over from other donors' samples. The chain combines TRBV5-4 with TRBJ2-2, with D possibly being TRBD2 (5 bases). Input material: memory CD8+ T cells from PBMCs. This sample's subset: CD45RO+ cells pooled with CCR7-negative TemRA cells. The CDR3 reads CASSPAGGPNTGELFF. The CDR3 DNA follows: TGTGCCAGCAGCCCGGCCGGCGGGCCGAACACCGGGGAGCTGTTTTTT.